One and the same sample provided the 9 T cell receptor beta chains below, sequenced in a study of blood T cells in healthy people across ages (dated by TCRdb to between 2015 and 2016). The library was generated by 5' RACE. Sequencing was performed on an Illumina HiSeq 2500. The second PCR ran for about 6 to 11 cycles and used a J-beta primer mix along with a sample-barcoded 5' primer. The public sequencing data were trimmed at Q25 with fastp and processed into clonotypes with MiXCR by TCRdb, which kept only in-frame beta chains. Rows matching on CDR3 protein sequence are summarized as one entry with the most common DNA and genes. This sample comprises about 830,000 distinct CDR3 sequences, about 59% of them detected only once. The leading ten clones occupy about a quarter of the sample. The sample was blood. The receptor set was obtained from a man aged 30 to 45 in good health.

The CDR3 DNA is TGTGCCAGCAGCGCCACTGGGGACAGCCTAGACCAGTACTTC. Residues: CASSATGDSLDQYF. The rearrangement links TRBV9 to TRBJ2-5; 7 bases map to TRBD1. The CDR3 contains 14 residues. The junction had 12 bases not matched to a gene; V was cut back by 3 bases and J by 10 bases. Per germline, CDR1 SGDLS and CDR2 YYNGEE.

This chain connects TRBV7-2 to TRBJ1-1; D gene uncertain. Germline V gives CDR1 SGHTA, CDR2 FQGNSA. The V end lost 1 base, the J end lost 0 bases, and 9 bases lay between the germline ends. The length of the CDR3 is 15 residues. The CDR3 region is CASSLGPGMNTEAFF. The CDR3, as DNA: TGTGCCAGCAGCTTAGGTCCTGGCATGAACACTGAAGCTTTCTTT.

This clonotype came up a few times. V gene TRBV11-2 combines with J gene TRBJ2-3; TRBD2 aligns across 15 bases. CDR3 size: 17 residues. Germline values: CDR1 SGHAT, CDR2 FQNNGV. The ends lost 3 bases at V and 6 bases at J; junction bases unmatched: 7. CDR3 loop: CASSLTGTSGGMDTQYF. The CDR3 DNA is TGTGCCAGCAGCTTGACCGGGACTAGCGGGGGGATGGATACGCAGTATTTT.

This chain uses TRBV5-1 with TRBJ2-4, with a tentative D call TRBD2 (6 bases). Germline V gene sequence: CDR1 SGHRS, CDR2 YFSETQ. The CDR3 contains 15 residues. V was pared by 2 bases and J by 5 bases, with 14 bases between. The DNA for the CDR3 is TGCGCCAGCAGCTTTGCGGGGAGAGGGGAAAACATTCAGTACTTC. This encodes CASSFAGRGENIQYF.

The V gene is TRBV30, the J gene TRBJ1-2; D unresolved. Per the germline V gene, CDR1 is GTSNPN and CDR2 is SVGIG (reference sequence). V lost 0 bases and J 4 bases, leaving 9 bases between the germline ends. The CDR3 is 13 residues long. In nucleotides, the CDR3 is TGTGCCTGGAGTGTACAACCCGGCTATGGCTACACCTTC. Its translation: CAWSVQPGYGYTF. Variable domain in full (rest from reference TRBV30 and TRBJ1-2): SQTIHQWPATLVQPVGSPLSLECTVEGTSNPNLYWYRQAAGRGLQLLFYSVGIGQISSEVPQNLSASRPQDRQFILSSKKLLLSDSGFYLCAWSVQPGYGYTFGSGTRLTVV.

The V call is TRBV7-2, the J call TRBJ2-7; no firm D call. CDR3 length: 15 residues. Germline assignment: CDR1 SGHTA and CDR2 FQGNSA. Between the trimmed V and J ends, which lost 5 bases and 1 base, there was a span of 15 bases. CDR3 sequence reads: CASSGSRSSSYEQYF. The CDR3 bases are TGTGCCAGCAGCGGCTCGCGCTCCTCTTCCTACGAGCAGTACTTC. The full variable domain, with the rest looked up from reference TRBV7-2 and TRBJ2-7, is GAGVSQSPSNKVTEKGKDVELRCDPISGHTALYWYRQSLGQGLEFLIYFQGNSAPDKSGLPSDRFSAERTGGSVSTLTIQRTQQEDSAVYLCASSGSRSSSYEQYFGPGTRLTVT.

The V and J genes are TRBV7-2 and TRBJ2-3; 8 bases are shared with TRBD2. The CDR3 length is 18 residues. The V segment lost 1 base and the J segment 2 bases; nucleotides outside the gene matches: 11. CDR1 is SGHTA and CDR2 is FQGNSA in the germline V gene. The DNA for the CDR3 is TGTGCCAGCAGCTTAGTGTCTAGCGGGTACCTTAACACAGATACGCAGTATTTT. Translated: CASSLVSSGYLNTDTQYF. Based on the CDR3 plus reference TRBV7-2 and TRBJ2-3, the full variable domain is GAGVSQSPSNKVTEKGKDVELRCDPISGHTALYWYRQSLGQGLEFLIYFQGNSAPDKSGLPSDRFSAERTGGSVSTLTIQRTQQEDSAVYLCASSLVSSGYLNTDTQYFGPGTRLTVL.

The V gene is TRBV29-1, the J gene TRBJ2-2; a weak D match, TRBD1 (6 bases). The V gene's germline CDR1 is SQVTM and CDR2 ANQGSEA. The CDR3 runs to 14 residues. Trimming removed 5 bases at V and 3 bases at J, with 13 bases between. The CDR3 loop reads CSVSQQGHTGELFF. CDR3 nucleotides: TGCAGCGTTTCTCAACAGGGACACACCGGGGAGCTGTTTTTT.

This clonotype came up a few times. V gene TRBV20-1 combines with J gene TRBJ1-2; a possible D gene is TRBD1 (5 bases). The CDR3 is 15 residues long. Germline lookup yields CDR1 DFQATT and CDR2 SNEGSKA (reference sequence). V lost 4 bases, J lost 4 bases, and 19 bases lay in between. The CDR3 here is CSAIAAEGLGYGYTF. CDR3 DNA: TGCAGTGCTATCGCGGCGGAGGGGCTCGGCTATGGCTACACCTTC.